One sample yielded the 28 T cell receptor beta chains listed below, sequenced in a study of cytomegalovirus exposure and HLA in healthy donors. Both 60 Vbeta primers and 13 Jbeta primers went into the PCR. Sequenced by immunoSEQ multiplex PCR; TCRdb stores in-frame clones only, minus some. Altogether 150,000 to 200,000 clones are present, roughly 78% being singletons, with the ten largest covering about 0.64%. Sequenced sample: PBMCs. These TCRs come from a boy aged 5-17 years in good health and CMV-seronegative.

The sample holds a few counts of this clone. The rearrangement uses TRBV7-2 and TRBJ1-1, with 10 nucleotides matching TRBD1. Per germline, CDR1 SGHTA and CDR2 FQGNSA. Trimming took 5 bases from V and 3 from J; bases not matched to a gene: 6. This CDR3 spans 15 amino acids. The CDR3 nucleotides are TGTGCCAGCAGCCGAGGGACAGGGGAGCACACTGAAGCTTTCTTT. Amino acids: CASSRGTGEHTEAFF.

This clone was seen only a few times. The genes are TRBV6-1 and TRBJ2-2; TRBD1 matches at 9 bases. V was clipped by 6 bases and J by 6 bases; unmatched bases: 5. Germline V gives CDR1 MNHNS, CDR2 SASEGT. This CDR3 spans 14 amino acids. The CDR3 DNA reads as TGTGCCAGCAGCTCCGGGACAGGGCCCGGGGAGCTGTTTTTT. Translating it yields CASSSGTGPGELFF.

This chain links TRBV15 with TRBJ1-4; D is unclear. V dropped 0 bases and J dropped 8 bases, with 16 bases sitting between them. CDR3 length: 16 amino acids. Germline CDR1 and CDR2: LNHNV and YYDKDF (reference sequence). The CDR3 region is CATSRDHRRGGEKLFF. As DNA, the CDR3 is TGTGCCACCAGCAGAGACCATCGGAGAGGTGGAGAAAAACTGTTTTTT.

This sequence joins TRBV7-2 and TRBJ1-3; 8 bases are a match to TRBD1. The germline gives CDR1 SGHTA, CDR2 FQGNSA. The CDR3 has 15 residues. Germline trimming cut 5 bases from V and 3 bases from J; bases unmatched to any gene: 6. This CDR3 reads CASSRTTGGGNTIYF. The DNA for the CDR3 is TGTGCCAGCAGCCGCACTACAGGGGGTGGAAACACCATATATTTT.

The chain is built from TRBV4-1 and TRBJ1-1; 7 nucleotides match TRBD1. This CDR3 comprises 15 residues. Trimming took 4 bases from V and 1 from J; bases not matched to a gene: 6. CDR1 MGHRA and CDR2 YSYEKL come from the germline V gene. The CDR3 DNA is TGCGCCAGCAGCCTGAGGGACAGCCAGAACACTGAAGCTTTCTTT. It is translated as CASSLRDSQNTEAFF.

The rearrangement joins TRBV19 to TRBJ2-2, with TRBD2 matching over 7 bases. Germline V gives CDR1 LNHDA, CDR2 SQIVND (reference sequence). The CDR3 spans 16 residues. The junction had 9 bases not matched to a gene; V was cut back by 7 bases and J by 1 base. This CDR3 is CASTPGRQGNTGELFF. CDR3 DNA sequence: TGTGCCAGTACCCCCGGGAGGCAGGGGAACACCGGGGAGCTGTTTTTT.

The V call is TRBV18, the J call TRBJ2-1; a weak D match, TRBD2 (5 bases). V was trimmed by 3 bases and J by 3 bases, leaving 18 bases between them. The CDR3 totals 17 residues. Germline V lookup: CDR1 KGHSH, CDR2 LQKENI. CDR3 in DNA: TGTGCCAGCTCACCTCCTGACGGCGGAGGCGTCTACAATGAGCAGTTCTTC. Its protein is CASSPPDGGGVYNEQFF.

This clone was picked up one time. V and J are TRBV10-1 and TRBJ1-4, with D tentatively TRBD1 (6 bases). Trimming took 9 bases from V and 4 from J, leaving 6 bases between them. The CDR3 is made up of 11 amino acids. From germline, CDR1 is WNHNN and CDR2 SYGVQD (reference sequence). This CDR3 reads CARQGNEKLFF. The CDR3 bases are TGCGCCAGACAGGGTAATGAAAAACTGTTTTTT.

A few counts support this clone. The chain couples TRBV9 to TRBJ1-2, with 7 positions matching TRBD1. Germline V gene lookup returns CDR1 SGDLS and CDR2 YYNGEE. J gave up 6 bases and V 2 bases, and 4 bases lay outside the gene matches. CDR3 size: 13 residues. Here the CDR3 reads CASSVSRGDGYTF. As DNA, the CDR3 is TGTGCCAGCAGCGTTTCCAGGGGGGATGGCTACACCTTC.

The rearrangement uses TRBV9 and TRBJ1-1; no definite D call. The CDR3 length is 15 residues. Germline V gene data show CDR1 as SGDLS and CDR2 as YYNGEE. Deletions cut 0 bases from V and 5 bases from J, with 14 bases between. As DNA, the CDR3 is TGTGCCAGCAGCGTAGGGTCACAGACCAGGACTGAAGCTTTCTTT. It encodes CASSVGSQTRTEAFF.

The chain combines TRBV11-1 with TRBJ2-1, with 8 bases that match TRBD1. The J segment lost 7 bases and the V segment lost 5 bases, leaving 10 bases of the junction unmatched. There are 15 residues in the CDR3. The germline V gene encodes CDR1 SGHAT and CDR2 FQDESV (reference sequence). Written as DNA, the CDR3 is TGTGCCAGCAGCAGGCCAGGACAGGGTACTAATGAGCAGTTCTTC. This codes for CASSRPGQGTNEQFF.

J is TRBJ2-7 and V is TRBV7-9, with D maybe TRBD1 (6 bases). Germline V gives CDR1 SEHNR, CDR2 FQNEAQ (reference sequence). The CDR3 contains 15 residues. Trimming pared 0 bases from V and 5 bases from J, leaving 14 bases between. CDR3 region: CASSLASGTTNEQYF. The CDR3 region has the DNA TGTGCCAGCAGCTTAGCCTCCGGGACAACGAACGAGCAGTACTTC.

J is TRBJ2-7 and V is TRBV5-4; the match to TRBD1 covers 8 bases. The germline V gene has CDR1 SGHNT and CDR2 YYREEE (reference sequence). Unmatched junction bases numbered 8, after V lost 4 bases and J lost 2 bases. The CDR3 contains 15 residues. The CDR3, as DNA: TGTGCCAGCAGCAGGTCCGGGACAGGCGCCTACGAGCAGTACTTC. Translation gives CASSRSGTGAYEQYF.

The chain links TRBV2 to TRBJ1-2; TRBD1 aligns across 9 bases. The CDR3 extends over 12 amino acids. Germline V gives CDR1 SNHLY, CDR2 FYNNEI. V dropped 8 bases and J dropped 4; count of bases not matched to a gene: 2. CDR3: CASATGGYGYTF. The DNA for the CDR3 is TGTGCCAGCGCGACAGGGGGCTATGGCTACACCTTC.

In this sample, this clone turned up a few times. This chain uses TRBV10-3 with TRBJ1-1; possible D gene TRBD1, 5 bases. V lost 5 bases, J lost 4 bases, and 20 bases lay in between. The CDR3 loop spans 16 amino acids. The germline gives CDR1 ENHRY, CDR2 SYGVKD. CDR3 amino acids: CAISQNGGEKGTEAFF. The CDR3 DNA is TGTGCCATCAGTCAAAACGGGGGGGAGAAGGGCACTGAAGCTTTCTTT.

The gene calls are TRBV7-8 and TRBJ1-4, with D uncertain. Per germline, CDR1 SGHVS and CDR2 FQNEAQ. The CDR3 extends over 16 amino acids. Trimming took off 1 base at V and 0 bases at J, with 9 bases between the two ends. CDR3: CASSLVTAATNEKLFF. In nucleotides, the CDR3 is TGTGCCAGCAGCTTAGTAACAGCCGCAACTAATGAAAAACTGTTTTTT.

The gene calls are TRBV6-5 and TRBJ2-1; 8 bases map to TRBD1. CDR1 and CDR2 from the germline V gene are MNHEY and SVGAGI. CDR3 length equals 14 residues. The ends lost 6 bases at V and 6 bases at J; junction bases unmatched: 7. CDR3 nucleotide sequence: TGTGCCAGCAGGCCAACAGGGGGTATCAATGAGCAGTTCTTC. It yields the protein CASRPTGGINEQFF.

The chain employs TRBV9 and TRBJ1-1; D not certain. The length of the CDR3 is 13 residues. V was pared by 0 bases and J by 10 bases, with 13 bases between. Germline CDR1 is SGDLS and CDR2 is YYNGEE. This CDR3 reads CASSVVGQPRAFF. The CDR3 DNA reads TGTGCCAGCAGCGTAGTGGGCCAGCCCCGAGCTTTCTTT. Based on the CDR3 plus reference TRBV9 and TRBJ1-1, the full variable domain is DSGVTQTPKHLITATGQRVTLRCSPRSGDLSVYWYQQSLDQGLQFLIQYYNGEERAKGNILERFSAQQFPDLHSELNLSSLELGDSALYFCASSVVGQPRAFFGQGTRLTVV.

The genes are TRBV29-1 and TRBJ1-2, with 9 bases identical to TRBD1. The trim removed 3 bases at V and 5 bases at J, leaving 7 bases unmatched. Germline lookup yields CDR1 SQVTM and CDR2 ANQGSEA. The CDR3 totals 14 residues. CDR3: CSVERGQGLYGYTF. The CDR3 nucleotides read TGCAGCGTTGAGCGGGGACAGGGACTTTATGGCTACACCTTC.

This clone was seen only a few times. This chain's CDR3 is CASSPRQSTVTEAFF. The CDR3 region has the DNA TGTGCCAGTAGTCCTCGACAGTCCACTGTCACTGAAGCTTTCTTT. This sequence joins TRBV19 and TRBJ1-1; tentative D call: TRBD1 (5 bases). The V end was cut by 5 bases, the J end by 4 bases, with 17 bases between. CDR1 and CDR2 (germline): LNHDA, SQIVND (reference sequence). This CDR3 region has 15 residues.

This chain links TRBV15 with TRBJ2-3; maybe TRBD1 (6 bases). Germline CDR1 reads LNHNV; CDR2 reads YYDKDF (reference sequence). The length of the CDR3 is 15 residues. V was shortened by 0 bases and J by 1 base, with 8 bases between the two germline ends. The CDR3 DNA reads TGTGCCACCAGCAGAGATCACAGGGGCACAGATACGCAGTATTTT. Translated, it gives CATSRDHRGTDTQYF.

V is TRBV18 and J is TRBJ2-2; possibly TRBD1 for D (5 bases). CDR3 length equals 15 residues. CDR1 is KGHSH, CDR2 LQKENI, per germline. The V end was cut by 3 bases, the J end by 0 bases, with 8 bases between. The CDR3 here is CASSPQGPNTGELFF. DNA of the CDR3: TGTGCCAGCTCACCTCAGGGTCCGAACACCGGGGAGCTGTTTTTT.

The CDR3 coding sequence is TGTGCCAGTAGCCAGACTAGCATCACAGATACGCAGTATTTT. Residues: CASSQTSITDTQYF. The gene calls are TRBV19 and TRBJ2-3; 7 bases fit TRBD2. Germline lookup yields CDR1 LNHDA and CDR2 SQIVND (reference sequence). This CDR3 comprises 14 residues. Trimming removed 6 bases from V and 2 bases from J; junction bases left unmatched: 5.

This chain connects TRBV5-1 to TRBJ1-2; 7 nucleotides agree with TRBD1. Trimming removed 4 bases from V and 0 bases from J; junction bases left unmatched: 3. The germline gives CDR1 SGHRS, CDR2 YFSETQ. The CDR3 has 14 residues. The CDR3 DNA reads as TGCGCCAGCAGCCATGGGACAGCTAACTATGGCTACACCTTC. It codes for CASSHGTANYGYTF.

The chain combines TRBV18 with TRBJ1-2; no clear D. Germline V gene lookup returns CDR1 KGHSH and CDR2 LQKENI. The CDR3 is 13 residues long. V lost 6 bases and J 4 bases, leaving 12 bases between the germline ends. The CDR3 spells CASSPTYTYGYTF. In DNA form, the CDR3 reads TGTGCCAGCTCGCCGACATATACCTATGGCTACACCTTC.

This CDR3 reads CASKYGLSGTEAFF. In nucleotides, the CDR3 is TGTGCCAGCAAATATGGGTTATCAGGAACTGAAGCTTTCTTT. The chain combines TRBV11-2 with TRBJ1-1, with D uncertain. The germline V gene has CDR1 SGHAT and CDR2 FQNNGV. CDR3 length: 14 amino acids. V lost 7 bases and J lost 5, with 17 bases in between.

The chain combines TRBV5-6 with TRBJ2-3; 10 bases agree with TRBD1. CDR1 and CDR2 from the germline V gene are SGHDT and YYEEEE. The CDR3 has 15 residues. Trimming cost V 2 bases and J 4 bases; bases outside gene matches: 4. CDR3 nucleotides: TGTGCCAGCAGCTTCGCCGGGACAGGGGCAGATACGCAGTATTTT. Protein: CASSFAGTGADTQYF. Looking up the rest from reference TRBV5-6 and TRBJ2-3 gives the full variable domain: DAGVTQSPTHLIKTRGQQVTLRCSPKSGHDTVSWYQQALGQGPQFIFQYYEEEERQRGNFPDRFSGHQFPNYSSELNVNALLLGDSALYLCASSFAGTGADTQYFGPGTRLTVL.

The CDR3 here is CATSIIGVVTGELFF. The DNA of the CDR3 is TGTGCCACCAGCATAATCGGGGTAGTCACCGGGGAGCTGTTTTTT. The rearrangement uses TRBV15 and TRBJ2-2; D is possibly TRBD2 (5 bases). The CDR3 spans 15 residues. The germline gives CDR1 LNHNV, CDR2 YYDKDF (reference sequence). Trimming took off 4 bases at V and 4 bases at J, with 13 bases between the two ends.